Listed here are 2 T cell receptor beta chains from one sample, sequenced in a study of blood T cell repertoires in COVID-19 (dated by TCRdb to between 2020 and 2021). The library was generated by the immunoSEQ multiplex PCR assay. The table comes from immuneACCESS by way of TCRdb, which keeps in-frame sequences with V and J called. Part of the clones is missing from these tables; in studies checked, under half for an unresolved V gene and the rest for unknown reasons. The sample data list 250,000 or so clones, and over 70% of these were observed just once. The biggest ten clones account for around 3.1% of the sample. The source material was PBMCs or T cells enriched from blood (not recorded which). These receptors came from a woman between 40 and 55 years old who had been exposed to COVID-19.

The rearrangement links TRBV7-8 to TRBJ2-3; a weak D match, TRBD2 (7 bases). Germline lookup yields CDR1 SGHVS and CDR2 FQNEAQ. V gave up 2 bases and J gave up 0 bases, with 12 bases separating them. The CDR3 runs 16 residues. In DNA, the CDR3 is TGTGCCAGCAGCTTAACGCGGGGGCTCAGCACAGATACGCAGTATTTT. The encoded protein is CASSLTRGLSTDTQYF.

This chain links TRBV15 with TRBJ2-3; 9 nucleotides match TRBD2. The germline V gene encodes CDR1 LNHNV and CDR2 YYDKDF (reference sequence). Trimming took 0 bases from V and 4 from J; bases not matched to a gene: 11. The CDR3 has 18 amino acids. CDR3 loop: CATSRDKAGGASADTQYF. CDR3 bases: TGTGCCACCAGCAGAGATAAGGCGGGGGGGGCCAGCGCAGATACGCAGTATTTT.